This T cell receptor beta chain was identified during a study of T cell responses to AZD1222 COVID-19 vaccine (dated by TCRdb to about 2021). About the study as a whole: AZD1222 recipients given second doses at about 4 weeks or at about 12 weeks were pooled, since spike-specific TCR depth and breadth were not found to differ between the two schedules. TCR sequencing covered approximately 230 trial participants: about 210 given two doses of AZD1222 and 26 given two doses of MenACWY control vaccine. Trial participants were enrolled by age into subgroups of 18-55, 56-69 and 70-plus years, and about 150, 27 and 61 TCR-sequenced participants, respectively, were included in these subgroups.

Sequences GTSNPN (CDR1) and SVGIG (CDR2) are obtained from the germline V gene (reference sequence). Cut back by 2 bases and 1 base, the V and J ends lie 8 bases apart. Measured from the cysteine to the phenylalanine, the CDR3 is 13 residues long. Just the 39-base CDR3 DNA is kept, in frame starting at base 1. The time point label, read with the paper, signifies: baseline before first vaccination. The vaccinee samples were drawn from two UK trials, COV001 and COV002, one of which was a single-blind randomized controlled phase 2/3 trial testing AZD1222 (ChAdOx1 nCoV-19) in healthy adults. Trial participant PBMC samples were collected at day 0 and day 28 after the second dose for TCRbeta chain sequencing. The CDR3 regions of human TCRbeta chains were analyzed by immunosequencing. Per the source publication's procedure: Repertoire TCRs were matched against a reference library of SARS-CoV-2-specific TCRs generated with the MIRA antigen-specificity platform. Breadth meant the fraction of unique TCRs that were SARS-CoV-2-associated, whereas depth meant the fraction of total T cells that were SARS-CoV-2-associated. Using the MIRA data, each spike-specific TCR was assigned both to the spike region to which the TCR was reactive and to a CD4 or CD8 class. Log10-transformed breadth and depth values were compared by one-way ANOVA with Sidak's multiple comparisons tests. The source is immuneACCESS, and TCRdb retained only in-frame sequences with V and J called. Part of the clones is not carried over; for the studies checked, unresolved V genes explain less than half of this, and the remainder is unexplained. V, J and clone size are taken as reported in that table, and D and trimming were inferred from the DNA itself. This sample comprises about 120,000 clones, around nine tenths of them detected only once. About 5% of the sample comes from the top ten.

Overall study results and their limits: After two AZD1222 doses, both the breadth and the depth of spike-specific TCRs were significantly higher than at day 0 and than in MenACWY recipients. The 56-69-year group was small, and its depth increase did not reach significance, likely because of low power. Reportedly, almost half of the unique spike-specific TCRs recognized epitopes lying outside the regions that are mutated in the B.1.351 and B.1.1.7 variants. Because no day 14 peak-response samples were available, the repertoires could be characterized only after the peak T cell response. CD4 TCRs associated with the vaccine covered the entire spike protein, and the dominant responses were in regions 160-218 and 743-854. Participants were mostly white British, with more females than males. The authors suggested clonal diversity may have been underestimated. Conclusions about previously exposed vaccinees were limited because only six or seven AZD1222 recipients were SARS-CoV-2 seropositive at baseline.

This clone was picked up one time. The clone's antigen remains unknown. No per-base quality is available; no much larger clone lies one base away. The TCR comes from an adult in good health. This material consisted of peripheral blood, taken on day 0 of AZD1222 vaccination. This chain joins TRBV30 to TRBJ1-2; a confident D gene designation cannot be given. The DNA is TGTGCCTGGAGTCCGGGCTTTAACTATGGCTACACCTTC. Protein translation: CAWSPGFNYGYTF.